The 23 T cell receptor beta chains below all came from one sample that was sequenced in a study of identifying expanded T cells in peripheral blood. Data came from immunoSEQ multiplex PCR; TCRdb stores just in-frame clones and leaves some out. Seen here are about 90,000 clones, about 88% observed once, and the top ten hold 4% to 5.5%. The sample comprised blood. Every receptor here comes from a person aged 18 to 75 in good health.

Regarding this clone: Different DNA sequences within this sample yield the same CDR3. J is TRBJ1-1 and V is TRBV5-6; maybe TRBD1 (5 bases). Deletions cut 1 base from V and 3 bases from J, with 10 bases between. CDR1 and CDR2 (germline): SGHDT, YYEEEE. CDR3 length: 14 residues. This CDR3 is CASSLRQGYTEAFF. CDR3 nucleotides: TGTGCCAGCAGCTTGCGTCAGGGCTACACTGAAGCTTTCTTT.

The chain carries TRBV6-5 and TRBJ2-2, with 9 nucleotides matching TRBD1. The V and J ends lost 5 bases and 2 bases, in that order; junction bases with no gene match: 3. From germline, CDR1 is MNHEY and CDR2 SVGAGI. The CDR3 is 15 residues long. The CDR3 sequence: CASSRTGVNTGELFF. The CDR3 bases are TGTGCCAGCAGTCGGACAGGGGTCAACACCGGGGAGCTGTTTTTT.

The chain has TRBV9 and TRBJ1-3; the D gene is possibly TRBD1 (5 bases). V was trimmed by 3 bases and J by 1 base, leaving 11 bases between them. Germline V gives CDR1 SGDLS, CDR2 YYNGEE. The CDR3 loop spans 15 amino acids. CDR3 bases: TGTGCCAGCAGCGCCTCAGGGTCTTCTGGAAACACCATATATTTT. It translates to CASSASGSSGNTIYF.

The rearrangement joins TRBV5-6 to TRBJ1-1; D is undetermined. Trimming left V 6 bases short and J 0 bases short, with 12 bases between. The length of the CDR3 is 14 residues. Germline values: CDR1 SGHDT, CDR2 YYEEEE. Here the CDR3 reads CASTGGALNTEAFF. The CDR3 DNA reads TGTGCCAGCACTGGTGGAGCCCTGAACACTGAAGCTTTCTTT.

The genes are TRBV7-2 and TRBJ2-7; TRBD1 matches 7 bases. With V trimmed by 0 bases and J by 0 bases, 5 bases remained unmatched. The CDR3 has 16 residues. Germline loops: CDR1 SGHTA, CDR2 FQGNSA. The CDR3 coding sequence is TGTGCCAGCAGCTTAGCCCCCGGGACAGTCTCCTACGAGCAGTACTTC. Protein product: CASSLAPGTVSYEQYF.

The gene calls are TRBV27 and TRBJ1-5; tentatively, D is TRBD1 (5 bases). With 8 bases removed from V and 2 bases from J, the gap between germline ends came to 22 bases. Germline loops: CDR1 MNHEY, CDR2 SMNVEV (reference sequence). CDR3 size: 17 residues. The CDR3: CASGGGSRGRGNQPQHF. For the CDR3, the DNA is TGTGCCAGCGGGGGAGGGTCTCGGGGACGTGGCAATCAGCCCCAGCATTTT.

The genes are TRBV25-1 and TRBJ2-1, with D possibly being TRBD2 (7 bases). In germline, CDR1 is MGHDK, CDR2 SYGVNS. V gave up 2 bases and J gave up 11 bases, with 13 bases separating them. CDR3 length equals 13 residues. CDR3 loop: CASSERGGVKQFF. The CDR3 bases are TGTGCCAGCAGTGAAAGGGGGGGGGTAAAGCAGTTCTTC. The full variable domain, its missing parts supplied by reference TRBV25-1 and TRBJ2-1, is EADIYQTPRYLVIGTGKKITLECSQTMGHDKMYWYQQDPGMELHLIHYSYGVNSTEKGDLSSESTVSRIRTEHFPLTLESARPSHTSQYLCASSERGGVKQFFGPGTRLTVL.

V usage is TRBV6-4 and J usage is TRBJ1-1; D is perhaps TRBD1 (6 bases). The V end lost 6 bases, the J end lost 2 bases, and 19 bases lay between the germline ends. The CDR3 runs 16 residues. Germline CDR1 and CDR2: MRHNA and SNTAGT. The CDR3 protein is CASRATNRDTNTEAFF. Written as DNA, the CDR3 is TGTGCCAGCAGAGCGACTAACCGGGACACTAACACTGAAGCTTTCTTT.

The rearrangement joins TRBV2 to TRBJ1-1; 7 bases align to TRBD1. Germline CDR1 is SNHLY and CDR2 is FYNNEI. Trimming at V came to 11 bases and at J to 3 bases, leaving 18 bases not matched to a gene. The CDR3 has 16 residues. The CDR3 DNA is TGTGCCGTAACCTTCGAAACAGGGGACCCGGACACTGAAGCTTTCTTT. This encodes CAVTFETGDPDTEAFF.

The chain joins TRBV6-1 to TRBJ1-5; maybe TRBD1 (6 bases). This CDR3 comprises 15 residues. V lost 4 bases and J lost 7, with 17 bases in between. Germline assignment: CDR1 MNHNS and CDR2 SASEGT. The CDR3 bases are TGTGCCAGCAGTGGGTTATCAGGGGAAAGGCAGCCCCAGCATTTT. Residues: CASSGLSGERQPQHF.

Only a few counts were recorded for this clone. The J gene is TRBJ1-6, the V gene TRBV11-2; 8 nucleotides match TRBD1. Unmatched junction bases numbered 6, after V lost 4 bases and J lost 7 bases. The germline V gene has CDR1 SGHAT and CDR2 FQNNGV. This CDR3 is built from 15 residues. This CDR3 is CASSSRGRGNSPLHF. CDR3 coding DNA: TGTGCCAGCAGCTCCAGGGGGCGAGGAAATTCACCCCTCCACTTT.

The chain is built from TRBV18 and TRBJ2-3, with D possibly matching TRBD1 (6 bases). Trimming left V 3 bases short and J 6 bases short, with 13 bases between. CDR1 is KGHSH, CDR2 LQKENI, per germline. The CDR3 is 14 amino acids. The CDR3 loop reads CASSPEQGADTQYF. CDR3 DNA sequence: TGTGCCAGCTCACCTGAACAGGGAGCGGATACGCAGTATTTT. The entire variable domain, with the rest obtained from reference TRBV18 and TRBJ2-3, is as follows: NAGVMQNPRHLVRRRGQEARLRCSPMKGHSHVYWYRQLPEEGLKFMVYLQKENIIDESGMPKERFSAEFPKEGPSILRIQQVVRGDSAAYFCASSPEQGADTQYFGPGTRLTVL.

The chain uses TRBV5-6 and TRBJ2-2, with D perhaps TRBD1 (6 bases). Germline V gene sequence: CDR1 SGHDT, CDR2 YYEEEE. With 4 bases removed from V and 3 bases from J, the gap between germline ends came to 16 bases. There are 16 residues in the CDR3. CDR3 coding DNA: TGTGCCAGCAGCCTAACCGTCCAGGGGTACACCGGGGAGCTGTTTTTT. Amino acids: CASSLTVQGYTGELFF.

The genes are TRBV29-1 and TRBJ1-2; D gene uncertain. CDR1 SQVTM and CDR2 ANQGSEA come from the germline V gene. The CDR3 extends over 13 amino acids. V was shortened by 0 bases and J by 6 bases, with 11 bases between the two germline ends. This CDR3 reads CSVEDGQIHGYTF. The DNA of the CDR3 is TGCAGCGTTGAAGATGGGCAGATCCATGGCTACACCTTC.

This chain uses TRBV6-1 with TRBJ1-1, with D possibly being TRBD1 (5 bases). V lost 11 bases, J lost 1 base, and 17 bases lay in between. CDR1 and CDR2 from the germline V gene are MNHNS and SASEGT. The CDR3 is 14 residues long. For the CDR3, the DNA is TGTGCCGCCATTTCGGGGCCAGAGAACACTGAAGCTTTCTTT. Protein sequence: CAAISGPENTEAFF.

The genes are TRBV5-1 and TRBJ1-4; TRBD1 matches at 7 bases. V was clipped by 4 bases and J by 7 bases; unmatched bases: 10. In germline, CDR1 is SGHRS, CDR2 YFSETQ. CDR3 length: 15 residues. CDR3 sequence reads: CASSHPGGSIEKLFF. The CDR3 DNA is TGCGCCAGCAGCCACCCAGGGGGGAGTATTGAAAAACTGTTTTTT.

The genes are TRBV18 and TRBJ1-4; D call uncertain. Trimming shortened V by 4 bases and J by 8 bases, and 20 bases separated the two germline ends. Germline CDR1 is KGHSH and CDR2 is LQKENI. The CDR3 runs 16 residues. CDR3 residues: CASSRRSLAVEEKLFF. The CDR3 coding sequence is TGTGCCAGCTCACGAAGGAGTTTAGCCGTGGAGGAAAAACTGTTTTTT.

The rearrangement uses TRBV7-9 and TRBJ2-5, with 7 bases fitting TRBD2. The CDR3 has 14 residues. The V gene's germline CDR1 is SEHNR and CDR2 FQNEAQ (reference sequence). The J segment lost 4 bases and the V segment lost 6 bases, leaving 8 bases of the junction unmatched. This CDR3 reads CASSSSGAAETQYF. DNA of the CDR3: TGTGCCAGCAGTTCGAGCGGGGCCGCAGAGACCCAGTACTTC.

This chain links TRBV2 with TRBJ1-2; D gene unclear. The CDR3 has 12 residues. V lost 2 bases and J 8 bases, leaving 9 bases between the germline ends. Germline CDR1 and CDR2: SNHLY and FYNNEI. The CDR3 protein is CASSENLGGYTF. CDR3 DNA: TGTGCCAGCAGTGAAAATTTGGGAGGCTACACCTTC.

The rearrangement uses TRBV2 and TRBJ1-1, with no clear D. This CDR3 has 16 residues. Trimming left V 6 bases short and J 1 base short, with 18 bases between. Germline loops: CDR1 SNHLY, CDR2 FYNNEI. The CDR3 here is CASSLGGGVRNTEAFF. Written as DNA, the CDR3 is TGTGCCAGCAGCCTAGGAGGCGGAGTTCGGAACACTGAAGCTTTCTTT.

The CDR3 sequence: CASSLGSWDLGNEQFF. The DNA for the CDR3 is TGTGCCAGCAGCCTTGGCAGTTGGGATCTAGGCAATGAGCAGTTCTTC. The chain carries TRBV11-2 and TRBJ2-1; no definite D call. Germline CDR1 reads SGHAT; CDR2 reads FQNNGV. The CDR3 loop spans 16 amino acids. The V end lost 5 bases, the J end lost 6 bases, and 20 bases lay between the germline ends.

A single count supports this clone. This chain connects TRBV6-5 to TRBJ2-2; 9 bases map to TRBD1. The CDR3 length is 14 residues. The germline gives CDR1 MNHEY, CDR2 SVGAGI. V shed 6 bases and J 1 base; nucleotides not matched to a gene: 0. The CDR3 loop reads CASRDRGNTGELFF. For the CDR3, the DNA is TGTGCCAGCAGGGACAGGGGGAACACCGGGGAGCTGTTTTTT.

This clone was seen once. V is TRBV6-1 and J is TRBJ2-7; D might be TRBD2 (7 bases). Germline V gene sequence: CDR1 MNHNS, CDR2 SASEGT. This CDR3 is built from 13 residues. V lost 5 bases to trimming and J lost 7 bases, with 15 bases between them. The CDR3 loop is CASSYAGAWEQYF. CDR3 nucleotide sequence: TGTGCCAGCAGTTATGCGGGGGCGTGGGAGCAGTACTTC.